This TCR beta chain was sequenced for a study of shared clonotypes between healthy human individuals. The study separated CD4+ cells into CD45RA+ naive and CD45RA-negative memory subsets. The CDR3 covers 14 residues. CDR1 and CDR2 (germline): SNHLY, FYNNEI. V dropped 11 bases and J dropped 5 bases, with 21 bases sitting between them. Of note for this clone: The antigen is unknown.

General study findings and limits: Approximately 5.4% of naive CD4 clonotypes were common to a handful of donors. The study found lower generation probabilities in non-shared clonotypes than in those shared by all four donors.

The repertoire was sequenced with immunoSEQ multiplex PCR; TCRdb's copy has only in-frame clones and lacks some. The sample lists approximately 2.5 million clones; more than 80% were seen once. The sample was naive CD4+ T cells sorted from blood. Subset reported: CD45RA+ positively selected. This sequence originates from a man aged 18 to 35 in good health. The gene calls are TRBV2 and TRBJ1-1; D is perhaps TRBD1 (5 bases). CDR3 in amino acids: CARVVGRGRTEAFF. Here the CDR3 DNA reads TGTGCCCGCGTGGTAGGACGGGGACGGACTGAAGCTTTCTTT.